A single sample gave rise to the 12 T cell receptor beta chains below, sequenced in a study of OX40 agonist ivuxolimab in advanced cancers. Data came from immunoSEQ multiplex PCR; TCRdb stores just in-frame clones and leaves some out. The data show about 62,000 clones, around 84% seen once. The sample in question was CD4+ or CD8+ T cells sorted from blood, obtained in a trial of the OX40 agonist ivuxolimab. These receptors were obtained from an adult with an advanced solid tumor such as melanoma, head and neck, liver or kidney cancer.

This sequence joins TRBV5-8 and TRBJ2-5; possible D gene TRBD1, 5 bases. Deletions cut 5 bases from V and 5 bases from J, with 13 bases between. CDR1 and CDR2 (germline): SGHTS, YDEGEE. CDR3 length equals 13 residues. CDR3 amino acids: CASRSTVWETQYF. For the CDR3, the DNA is TGTGCCAGCAGATCGACAGTCTGGGAGACCCAGTACTTC.

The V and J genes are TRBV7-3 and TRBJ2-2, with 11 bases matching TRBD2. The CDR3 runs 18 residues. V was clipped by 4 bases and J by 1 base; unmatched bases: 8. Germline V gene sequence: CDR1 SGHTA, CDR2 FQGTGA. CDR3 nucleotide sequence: TGTGCCAGCAGCTCCTCCGGGACTAGCGGAAAGAACACCGGGGAGCTGTTTTTT. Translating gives CASSSSGTSGKNTGELFF.

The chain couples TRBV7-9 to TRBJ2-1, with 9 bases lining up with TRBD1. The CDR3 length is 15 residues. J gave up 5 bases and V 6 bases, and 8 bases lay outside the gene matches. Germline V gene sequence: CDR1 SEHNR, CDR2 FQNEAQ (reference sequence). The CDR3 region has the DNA TGTGCCAGCAGGGGGACAGGGCTTTTGGACAATGAGCAGTTCTTC. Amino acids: CASRGTGLLDNEQFF.

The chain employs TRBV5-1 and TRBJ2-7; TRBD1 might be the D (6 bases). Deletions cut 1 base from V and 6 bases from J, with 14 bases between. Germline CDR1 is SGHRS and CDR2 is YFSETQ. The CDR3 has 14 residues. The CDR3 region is CASSLSGAVREQYF. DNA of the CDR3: TGCGCCAGCAGCTTGTCAGGGGCAGTTCGCGAGCAGTACTTC. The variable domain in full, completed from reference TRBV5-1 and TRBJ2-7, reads KAGVTQTPRYLIKTRGQQVTLSCSPISGHRSVSWYQQTPGQGLQFLFEYFSETQRNKGNFPGRFSGRQFSNSRSEMNVSTLELGDSALYLCASSLSGAVREQYFGPGTRLTVT.

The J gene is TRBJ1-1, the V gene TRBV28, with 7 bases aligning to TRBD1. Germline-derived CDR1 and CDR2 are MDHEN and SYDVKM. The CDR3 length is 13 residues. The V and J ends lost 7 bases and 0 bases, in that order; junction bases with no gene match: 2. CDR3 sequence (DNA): TGTGCCAGCATCAGGGGGGTGAACACTGAAGCTTTCTTT. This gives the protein CASIRGVNTEAFF.

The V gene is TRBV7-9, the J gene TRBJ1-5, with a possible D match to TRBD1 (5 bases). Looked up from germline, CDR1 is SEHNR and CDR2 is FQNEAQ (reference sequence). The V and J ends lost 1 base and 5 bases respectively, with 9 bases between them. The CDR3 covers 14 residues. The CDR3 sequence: CASSLGQGDQPQHF. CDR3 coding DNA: TGTGCCAGCAGCTTAGGGCAGGGTGATCAGCCCCAGCATTTT. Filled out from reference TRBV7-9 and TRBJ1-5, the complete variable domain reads DTGVSQNPRHKITKRGQNVTFRCDPISEHNRLYWYRQTLGQGPEFLTYFQNEAQLEKSRLLSDRFSAERPKGSFSTLEIQRTEQGDSAMYLCASSLGQGDQPQHFGDGTRLSIL.

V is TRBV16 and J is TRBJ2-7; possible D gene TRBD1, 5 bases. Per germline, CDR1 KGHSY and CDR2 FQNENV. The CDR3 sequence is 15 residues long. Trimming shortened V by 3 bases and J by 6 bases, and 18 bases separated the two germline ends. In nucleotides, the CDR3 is TGTGCCAGCAGCCAGATCGAAGGGGCTGCCGTCGAGCAGTACTTC. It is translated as CASSQIEGAAVEQYF. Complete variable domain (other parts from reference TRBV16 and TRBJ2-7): GEEVAQTPKHLVRGEGQKAKLYCAPIKGHSYVFWYQQVLKNEFKFLISFQNENVFDETGMPKERFSAKCLPNSPCSLEIQATKLEDSAVYFCASSQIEGAAVEQYFGPGTRLTVT.

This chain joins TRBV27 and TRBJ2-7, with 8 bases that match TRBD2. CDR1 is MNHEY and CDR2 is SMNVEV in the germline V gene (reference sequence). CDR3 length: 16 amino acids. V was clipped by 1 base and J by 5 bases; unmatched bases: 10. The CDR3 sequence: CASSLYGAGGGNEQYF. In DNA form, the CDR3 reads TGTGCCAGCAGTTTATACGGGGCGGGAGGCGGCAACGAGCAGTACTTC.

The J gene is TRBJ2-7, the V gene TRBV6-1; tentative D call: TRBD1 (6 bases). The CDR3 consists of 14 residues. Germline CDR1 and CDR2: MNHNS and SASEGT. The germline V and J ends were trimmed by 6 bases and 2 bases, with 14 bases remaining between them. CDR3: CASRSSGAAYEQYF. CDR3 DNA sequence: TGTGCCAGCAGATCCTCAGGGGCGGCCTACGAGCAGTACTTC.

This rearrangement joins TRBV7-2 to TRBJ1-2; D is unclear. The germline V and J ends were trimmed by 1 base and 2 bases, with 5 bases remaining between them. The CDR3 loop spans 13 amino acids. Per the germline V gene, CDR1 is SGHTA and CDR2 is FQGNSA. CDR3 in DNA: TGTGCCAGCAGCTTAGACCAGAACTATGGCTACACCTTC. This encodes CASSLDQNYGYTF.

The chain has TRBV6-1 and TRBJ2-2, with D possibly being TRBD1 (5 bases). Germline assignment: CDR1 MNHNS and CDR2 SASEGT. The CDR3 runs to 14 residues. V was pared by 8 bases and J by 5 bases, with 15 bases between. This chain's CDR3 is CASLAGLRTGELFF. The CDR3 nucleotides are TGTGCCAGCTTAGCAGGGCTTCGGACCGGGGAGCTGTTTTTT.

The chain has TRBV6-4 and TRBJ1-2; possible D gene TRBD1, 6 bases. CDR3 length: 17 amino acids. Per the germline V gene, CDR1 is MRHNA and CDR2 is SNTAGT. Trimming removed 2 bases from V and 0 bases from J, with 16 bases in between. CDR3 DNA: TGTGCCAGCAGTGACCCCCCCTGGAGGACAGCTAACTATGGCTACACCTTC. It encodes CASSDPPWRTANYGYTF.